The sequence of this TCR beta chain was determined in a study of cytomegalovirus exposure and HLA in healthy donors (dated by TCRdb to 2015 to 2018). Looking at the study overall: In an earlier analysis of some 550 of the donors, less than 350 Gb of sequence data and 117 million unique TCR beta sequences from about 179 million T cells were reported. Approximately 300 gigabases of sequencing data and around 85 million unique TCR sequences made up an early release that covered fewer than 650 HLA-typed donors. Of the approximately 400 genotyped donors, about 80% fell in the genetic ancestry cluster associated with self-reported Caucasian donors. The study was designed to test whether signatures of past pathogen exposure could be identified by cataloging public T cell receptors. The study used immunosequencing to profile the T cell repertoires of hundreds of subjects and linked those repertoires to cytomegalovirus serostatus. Along with the approximately 700-subject first cohort, a separate validation cohort of around 120 different subjects was used. High-throughput TCR immunosequencing, statistical association of individual TCRs with disease status, and machine learning were combined to predict cytomegalovirus infection status. A later analysis re-analyzed previously published TCR beta repertoires from hundreds of donors and added high-resolution HLA genotyping to study TCR occurrence patterns. In the later analysis, no new phenotypic data were used to find candidate immune exposures; instead, reliance was placed on TCR beta sequences and their occurrence across donors. An earlier analysis of around 640 of the donors used high-throughput TCR beta sequencing to judge whether each TCR beta V gene segment behaved as functional or pseudogenic. Donor age, sex, ethnicity and CMV serostatus were compiled together with the repertoire data. In a later genetic analysis, genome-wide SNP genotypes for 398 of the 666 donors were used, and that subset was treated as a discovery cohort. All discovery cohort repertoires had been generated using a single sequencing platform. Both class I and class II loci were covered by HLA typing, at four-digit resolution. Typing coverage varied by locus: about 629-640 donors for A, B, C, DRB1 and DQB1; some 520 for DQA1; about 590 for DPA1; some 470 for DPB1. Roughly five DR-DQ haplotypes were treated as single units for association and clustering because of strong linkage in the cohort. Among approximately 370 genotyped donors of the cohort, an average of around 250,000 unique TCR beta nucleotide sequences was sequenced per donor, of which roughly 18% were non-productive. What the research found in general, with its limitations: Three of the identified cytomegalovirus-associated TCR beta chains were confirmed in vitro to be specific for cytomegalovirus antigens. In a later analysis, HLA-associated TCR beta chains were found to be more clonally expanded and to have lower generation probabilities than equally common non-associated chains. In a later genetic analysis, fewer N-insertions in productive TCRs were reported among donors in an Asian-associated ancestry cluster than the roughly 670-donor mean. Some 15 rarely observed V segments, including chromosome 9 orphons, were excluded from the earlier analysis of just under 600 of the donors because counts were too low. Strong co-occurrence of HLA alleles, especially DR and DQ, made assigning TCR associations to individual alleles difficult. Only TCR beta chains were sequenced in this cohort, and the absence of alpha or paired-chain data limited detectable features. An earlier analysis of some 590 of the donors showed that most TCR beta V segments appeared in productive rearrangements either about 90% or about 30% of the time, which broadly matched IMGT annotations. The sequencing pipeline was judged likely to have produced a cluster of highly shared sequence variants as a technical artifact. HLA typing was unavailable for some donors at each locus, so association tests used only the typed subset. Linkage disequilibrium might explain the correlated functional status among segregating V segments, but an unknown experimental factor could not be ruled out. The only immune exposure information available for the cohort was CMV serostatus. Several of the top co-occurrence clusters appeared to be linked to parvovirus B19, influenza, CMV and Epstein-Barr virus, according to a later analysis. In a later analysis, most CMV-associated TCR beta chains were found to appear HLA-restricted, with HLA associations seemingly driven largely by CMV exposure. The presence/absence analyses assumed that sequencing depth was roughly uniform across donors, and that assumption may not be true. It was suggested by the authors that the approach could potentially be generalized to other disease states and immunological phenotypes. At a false discovery rate of 0.05, a later analysis linked about 16,000 TCR beta sequences to specific HLA alleles. In a later analysis, TCR association rates were found to vary across HLA loci, with the most associated TCRs seen for DRB1 alleles and the fewest for HLA-C alleles. A further reported finding was that TCR beta sequences accurately predicted the HLA-A and HLA-B alleles for most subjects in the first cohort. An association between a missense DCLRE1C variant and V-gene and J-gene trimming of TCR beta chains was found in a later genetic analysis and replicated in an independent cohort. Cytomegalovirus status was reported to be diagnosed by the classifier with high specificity and sensitivity in both the original and validation cohorts. The study gave a list of 150 to 200 TCR beta chains associated with cytomegalovirus. While some public TCRs were present in many individuals, most TCR sequences turned up only very rarely across donors.

In total, 666 healthy bone marrow donors made up the cohort. At the time of sampling, every cohort member was nominally healthy, though immune exposures that went unrecorded were likely present. The donor was CMV seronegative and was included in the group of a few hundred seronegative cohort members. Every donor gave a peripheral blood sample, and the peripheral blood mononuclear cells from that sample were used for TCR beta sequencing. Genomic DNA extraction from the blood cell samples was performed with the Qiagen DNeasy Blood Extraction Kit. The library came from the immunoSEQ multiplex PCR assay. The multiplex PCR relied on a mix of 60 forward primers for TCR Vbeta segments and 13 reverse primers for TCR Jbeta segments. Amplification of the CDR3 region of rearranged TCR beta genes was performed with a multiplex PCR assay on genomic DNA. The amplified TCR beta libraries were sequenced on the Illumina HiSeq System as 87-base-pair reads. Per the source publication's procedure: In a later analysis, 80 million or so unique TCR beta chains were counted across the approximately 620 repertoires, and roughly 11 million of these chains were shared by at least two donors. A nearest-neighbor algorithm error-corrected the raw reads and collapsed the reads into unique sequences, merging closely related sequences to remove PCR and sequencing errors. To assign V, D and J gene segments, CDR3 sequences were aligned to IMGT reference sequences. For a sequence to be retained, a match of at least six nucleotides to both a V gene segment and a J gene segment was required. A rearrangement counted as productive if the CDR3 had no stop codons and remained in frame with V and J, and every other rearrangement counted as non-productive. CDR3 was defined according to IMGT convention as the region running from the second conserved V-encoded cysteine to the conserved J-encoded phenylalanine. Sequences without an unambiguous match to a single V gene segment were excluded from the earlier analysis of about 640 of the donors. In an earlier analysis of some 590 of the donors, V segments were called functional above 56.7% productive rearrangements and were called segregating when the between-donor standard deviation exceeded 5%. A statistical classification framework was built to diagnose cytomegalovirus status from the catalog of TCR beta chain sequences. In a later analysis, TCR nucleotide sequences were compared against IMGT/GENE-DB human TR gene sequences so that V and J genes could be assigned. In a later analysis, CDR3 sequences and most-parsimonious VDJ recombination scenarios were assigned using the TCRdist pipeline. A later analysis defined each TCR beta chain by its CDR3 amino acid sequence plus V-gene family, and excluded reads lacking a unique V-gene family. A later analysis removed over 500 highly shared, low-generation-probability nucleotide sequences to deal with suspected cross-contamination and a sequencing artifact. For each public chain, a later analysis derived a clonal expansion index from normalized ranks of inferred template counts within each repertoire. A later analysis computed generation probabilities with a VDJ recombination model fitted to out-of-frame rearrangements, and checked the results against IGoR. A later analysis scored TCR-TCR, TCR-HLA and TCR-CMV co-occurrence with hypergeometric tests, applying a repertoire-size bias correction to TCR pairs. False discovery rates were estimated in a later analysis by permuting HLA or CMV assignments 20 times. In a later analysis, co-occurring TCRs were grouped with DBSCAN, and TCRdist sequence similarity was added when clustering was performed within HLA-allele-positive subsets. For co-occurrence clustering, repertoires with fewer than 30,000 or more than 120,000 public chains were excluded, along with 5 or 6 repertoires with anomalous nucleotide sharing. TCRdb retrieved this table from immuneACCESS and kept in-frame rearrangements only. Not all clones are present; in checked studies, unresolved V genes account for under half, and no reason is known for the remainder. The V and J calls and clone size come from that table; D and trimming were worked out from the DNA. Recorded for this sample are 150,000 or so clones; under 80% of them occurred a single time. 2.1% of the sample is held by the ten biggest clonotypes.

Points on this clone: Its antigen specificity is not known. No much larger clone exists at a distance of one base, and base qualities are not known.

The TCR sequence derives from a man aged 25 to 45 in good health and CMV-seronegative. The specimen was PBMCs.

The CDR3 reads as follows: CASSEASVTYEQYF. The sequenced DNA is TGTGCCAGCAGTGAGGCTAGCGTCACCTACGAGCAGTACTTC. The chain joins TRBV28 to TRBJ2-7; TRBD2 is perhaps the D gene, given 6 matching bases. V is shortened by 5 bases, J by 2 bases, and the region joining them spans 13 bases. The CDR3 sequence holds 14 residues, the cysteine and phenylalanine included. Just the 42-base CDR3 DNA is kept, in frame starting at base 1. CDR1 and CDR2, per the germline V gene, are MDHEN and SYDVKM.